This T cell receptor beta chain was captured by sequencing in a study of blood T cell repertoires in COVID-19. The CDR3 has 15 amino acids. The germline V gene encodes CDR1 LNHDA and CDR2 SQIVND (reference sequence). V lost 4 bases and J 4 bases, leaving 17 bases between the germline ends. The table came from immunoSEQ multiplex PCR; TCRdb's copy has only in-frame clones and leaves some out. The sample consists of hundreds of thousands of clones, 86% of them appearing once. Sequenced: peripheral blood. The chain is built from TRBV19 and TRBJ2-7; possible D gene TRBD1, 5 bases. This TCR derives from a woman younger than 45 with active or convalescent COVID-19. The CDR3, as DNA: TGTGCCAGTAGTACCTGGGGCCAGGGCTTATACGAGCAGTACTTC. Residues: CASSTWGQGLYEQYF.